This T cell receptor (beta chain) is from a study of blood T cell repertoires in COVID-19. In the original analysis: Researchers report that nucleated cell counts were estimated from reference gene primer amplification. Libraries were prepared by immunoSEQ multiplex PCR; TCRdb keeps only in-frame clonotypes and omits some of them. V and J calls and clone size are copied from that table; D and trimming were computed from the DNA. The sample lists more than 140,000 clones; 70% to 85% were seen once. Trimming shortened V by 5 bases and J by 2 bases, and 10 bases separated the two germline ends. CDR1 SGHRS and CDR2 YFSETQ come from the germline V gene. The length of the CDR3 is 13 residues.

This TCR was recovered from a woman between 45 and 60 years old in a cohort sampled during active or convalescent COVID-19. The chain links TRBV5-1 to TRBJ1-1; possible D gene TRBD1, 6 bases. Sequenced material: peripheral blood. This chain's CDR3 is CASRQQGNTEAFF. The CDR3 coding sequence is TGCGCCAGCAGGCAACAGGGTAACACTGAAGCTTTCTTT.